Sequencing of this T cell receptor (beta chain) was carried out in a study of beta chain features in type 1 diabetes. General study findings and limits: Moderate but significant shortening of TCRB CDR3s was recorded in all four CD4+ subsets from Type 1 diabetes patients. Cells with high TCR expression could be over-represented when cDNA is sequenced.

The CDR3 runs to 13 residues. With 7 bases removed from V and 0 bases from J, the gap between germline ends came to 10 bases. CDR1 and CDR2 from the germline V gene are MDHEN and SYDVKM. TCRB transcripts that were expressed got sequenced, as all of the isolated RNA had been reverse transcribed. Sequenced by immunoSEQ multiplex PCR; TCRdb stores in-frame clones only, minus some. The sample shows about 340,000 clones, around 9.3% of them seen only once. About this clone: The antigen is undetermined.

The sequence was collected from a man aged 25-45 years with type 1 diabetes. The sample was central memory CD4+ T cells from blood. The rearrangement links TRBV28 to TRBJ2-7; D uncertain. Written as DNA, the CDR3 is TGTGCCAGCATTGGTACGGACTCCTACGAGCAGTACTTC. This translates into CASIGTDSYEQYF. Filled out from reference TRBV28 and TRBJ2-7, the complete variable domain reads DVKVTQSSRYLVKRTGEKVFLECVQDMDHENMFWYRQDPGLGLRLIYFSYDVKMKEKGDIPEGYSVSREKKERFSLILESASTNQTSMYLCASIGTDSYEQYFGPGTRLTVT.